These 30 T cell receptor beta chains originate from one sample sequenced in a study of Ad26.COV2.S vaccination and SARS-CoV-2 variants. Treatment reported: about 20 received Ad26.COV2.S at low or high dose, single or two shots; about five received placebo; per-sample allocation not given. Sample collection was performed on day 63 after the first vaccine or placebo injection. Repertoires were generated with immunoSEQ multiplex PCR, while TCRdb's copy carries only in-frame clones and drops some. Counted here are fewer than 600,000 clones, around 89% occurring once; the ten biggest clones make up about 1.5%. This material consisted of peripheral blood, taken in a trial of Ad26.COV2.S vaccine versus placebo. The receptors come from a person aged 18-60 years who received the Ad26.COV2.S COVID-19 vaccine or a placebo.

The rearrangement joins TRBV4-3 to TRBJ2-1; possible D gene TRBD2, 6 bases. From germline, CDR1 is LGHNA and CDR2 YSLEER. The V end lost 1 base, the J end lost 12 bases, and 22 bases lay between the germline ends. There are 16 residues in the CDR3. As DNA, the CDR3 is TGCGCCAGCAGCCAAGGCCCGGGACTTCTGGGGGGTTTGCAGTTCTTC. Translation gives CASSQGPGLLGGLQFF.

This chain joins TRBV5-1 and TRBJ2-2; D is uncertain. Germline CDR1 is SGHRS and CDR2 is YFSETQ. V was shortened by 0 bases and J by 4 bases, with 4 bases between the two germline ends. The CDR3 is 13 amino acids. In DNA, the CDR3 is TGCGCCAGCAGCTTGGCCCGCACCGGGGAGCTGTTTTTT. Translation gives CASSLARTGELFF. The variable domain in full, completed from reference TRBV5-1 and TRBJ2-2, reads KAGVTQTPRYLIKTRGQQVTLSCSPISGHRSVSWYQQTPGQGLQFLFEYFSETQRNKGNFPGRFSGRQFSNSRSEMNVSTLELGDSALYLCASSLARTGELFFGEGSRLTVL.

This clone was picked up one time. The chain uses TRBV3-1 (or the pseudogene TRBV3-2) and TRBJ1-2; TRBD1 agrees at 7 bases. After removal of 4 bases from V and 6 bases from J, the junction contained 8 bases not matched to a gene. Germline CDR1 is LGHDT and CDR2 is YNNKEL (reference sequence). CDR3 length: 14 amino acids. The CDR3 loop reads CASSRDSPMHGYTF. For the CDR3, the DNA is TGTGCCAGCAGCCGGGACAGCCCTATGCATGGCTACACCTTC.

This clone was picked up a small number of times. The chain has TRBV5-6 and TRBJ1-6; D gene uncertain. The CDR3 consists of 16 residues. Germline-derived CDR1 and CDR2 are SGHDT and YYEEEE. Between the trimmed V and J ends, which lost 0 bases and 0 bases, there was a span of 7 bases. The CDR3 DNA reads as TGTGCCAGCAGCTTGGCTGACGCCTCCTATAATTCACCCCTCCACTTT. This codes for CASSLADASYNSPLHF. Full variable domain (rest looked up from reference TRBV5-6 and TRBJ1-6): DAGVTQSPTHLIKTRGQQVTLRCSPKSGHDTVSWYQQALGQGPQFIFQYYEEEERQRGNFPDRFSGHQFPNYSSELNVNALLLGDSALYLCASSLADASYNSPLHFGNGTRLTVT.

CDR3 region: CASHSGGTDTQYF. In DNA, the CDR3 is TGTGCCAGCCATAGCGGGGGGACAGATACGCAGTATTTT. This chain uses TRBV2 with TRBJ2-3; TRBD2 matches 10 bases. Germline loops: CDR1 SNHLY, CDR2 FYNNEI. V lost 8 bases and J lost 3; bases outside the gene matches: 2. The length of the CDR3 is 13 residues.

CDR3 DNA sequence: TGTGCCAGCAGCTTAGATCTTGGACCGACGAGCTCCTACAATGAGCAGTTCTTC. Translated: CASSLDLGPTSSYNEQFF. The rearrangement uses TRBV11-3 and TRBJ2-1; no definite D call. CDR3 size: 18 residues. Germline loops: CDR1 SGHNT, CDR2 YENEEA. The V end was cut by 0 bases, the J end by 0 bases, with 15 bases between.

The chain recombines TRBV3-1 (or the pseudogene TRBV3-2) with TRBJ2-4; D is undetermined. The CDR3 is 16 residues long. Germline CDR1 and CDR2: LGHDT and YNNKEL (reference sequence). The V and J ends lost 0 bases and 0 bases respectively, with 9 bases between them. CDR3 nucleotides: TGTGCCAGCAGCCAAGATGGTCCAGTAGCCAAAAACATTCAGTACTTC. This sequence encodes CASSQDGPVAKNIQYF.

The CDR3 nucleotides are TGTGCCAGCAGTTACATAGAGGGGAGGACCTACGAGCAGTACTTC. Its protein is CASSYIEGRTYEQYF. The chain is built from TRBV6-2 or TRBV6-3 and TRBJ2-7; D possibly corresponds to TRBD2 (6 bases). With 2 bases removed from V and 2 bases from J, the gap between germline ends came to 13 bases. CDR3 length: 15 amino acids. In germline, CDR1 is MNHEY, CDR2 SVGEGT.

CDR3 amino acids: CASSLIGHFSGNTIYF. The DNA of the CDR3 is TGTGCCAGCAGTTTAATCGGGCATTTCTCTGGAAACACCATATATTTT. V and J are TRBV28 and TRBJ1-3; D gene ambiguous. The CDR3 loop spans 16 amino acids. V lost 2 bases, J lost 0 bases, and 11 bases lay in between. From germline, CDR1 is MDHEN and CDR2 SYDVKM.

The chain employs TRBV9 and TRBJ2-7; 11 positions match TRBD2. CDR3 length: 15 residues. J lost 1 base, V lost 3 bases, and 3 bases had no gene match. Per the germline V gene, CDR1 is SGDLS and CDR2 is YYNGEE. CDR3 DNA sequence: TGTGCCAGCAGCGAAGGACTAGCGGGTTCCTACGAGCAGTACTTC. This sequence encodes CASSEGLAGSYEQYF.

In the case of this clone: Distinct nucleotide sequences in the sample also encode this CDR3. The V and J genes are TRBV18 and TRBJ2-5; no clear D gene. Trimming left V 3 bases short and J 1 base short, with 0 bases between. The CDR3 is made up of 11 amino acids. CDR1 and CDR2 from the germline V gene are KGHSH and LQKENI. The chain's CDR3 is CASSPQETQYF. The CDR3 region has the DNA TGTGCCAGCTCACCCCAAGAGACCCAGTACTTC.

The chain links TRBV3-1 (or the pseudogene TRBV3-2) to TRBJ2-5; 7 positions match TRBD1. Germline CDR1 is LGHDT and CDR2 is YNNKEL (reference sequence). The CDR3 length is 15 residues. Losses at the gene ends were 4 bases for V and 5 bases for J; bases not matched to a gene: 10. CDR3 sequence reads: CASSPGTVKSETQYF. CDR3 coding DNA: TGTGCCAGCAGCCCGGGGACAGTCAAGTCCGAGACCCAGTACTTC.

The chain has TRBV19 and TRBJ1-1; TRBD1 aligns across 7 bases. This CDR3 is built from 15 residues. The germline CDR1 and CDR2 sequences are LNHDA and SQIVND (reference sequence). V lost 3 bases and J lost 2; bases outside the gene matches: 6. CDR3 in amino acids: CASSMGQKRNTEAFF. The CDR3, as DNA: TGTGCCAGTAGTATGGGACAGAAAAGAAACACTGAAGCTTTCTTT.

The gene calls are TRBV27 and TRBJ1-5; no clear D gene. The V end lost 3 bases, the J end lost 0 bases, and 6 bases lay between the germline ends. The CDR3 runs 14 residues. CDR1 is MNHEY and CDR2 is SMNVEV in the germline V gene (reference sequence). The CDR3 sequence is CASSLTNSNQPQHF. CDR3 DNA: TGTGCCAGCAGTTTGACGAATAGCAATCAGCCCCAGCATTTT.

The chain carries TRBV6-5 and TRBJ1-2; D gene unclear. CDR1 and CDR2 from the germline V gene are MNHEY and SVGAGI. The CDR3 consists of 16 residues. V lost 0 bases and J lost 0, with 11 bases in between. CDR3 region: CASSYSGQAANYGYTF. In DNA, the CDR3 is TGTGCCAGCAGTTACTCGGGCCAGGCCGCTAACTATGGCTACACCTTC.

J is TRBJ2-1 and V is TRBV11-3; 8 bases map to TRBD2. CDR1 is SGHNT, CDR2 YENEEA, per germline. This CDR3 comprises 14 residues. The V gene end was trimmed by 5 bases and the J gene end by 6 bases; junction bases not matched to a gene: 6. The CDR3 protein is CASSHRLASNEQFF. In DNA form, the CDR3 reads TGTGCCAGCAGCCACCGACTAGCGAGCAATGAGCAGTTCTTC. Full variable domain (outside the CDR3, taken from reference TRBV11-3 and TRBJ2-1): EAGVVQSPRYKIIEKKQPVAFWCNPISGHNTLYWYLQNLGQGPELLIRYENEEAVDDSQLPKDRFSAERLKGVDSTLKIQPAELGDSAVYLCASSHRLASNEQFFGPGTRLTVL.

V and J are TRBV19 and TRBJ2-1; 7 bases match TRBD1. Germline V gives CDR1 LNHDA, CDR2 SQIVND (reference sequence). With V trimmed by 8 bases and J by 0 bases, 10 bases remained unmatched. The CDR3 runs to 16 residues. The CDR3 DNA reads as TGTGCCAGTTTCGAAGGGGGCCAGAGCTCCTACAATGAGCAGTTCTTC. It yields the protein CASFEGGQSSYNEQFF.

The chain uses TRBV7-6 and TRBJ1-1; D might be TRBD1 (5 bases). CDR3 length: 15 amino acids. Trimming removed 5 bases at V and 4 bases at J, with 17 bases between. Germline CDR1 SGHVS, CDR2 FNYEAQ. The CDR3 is CASSPLRGSGTEAFF. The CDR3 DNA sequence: TGTGCCAGCAGCCCCCTGAGGGGCTCGGGCACTGAAGCTTTCTTT.

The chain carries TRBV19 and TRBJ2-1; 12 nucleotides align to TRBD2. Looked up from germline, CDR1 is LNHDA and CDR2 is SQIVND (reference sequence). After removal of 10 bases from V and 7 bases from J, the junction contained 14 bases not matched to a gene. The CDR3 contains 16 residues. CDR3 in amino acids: CATGLAGGSTNNEQFF. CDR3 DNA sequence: TGTGCCACGGGGCTAGCGGGAGGGAGTACAAATAATGAGCAGTTCTTC.

The chain's CDR3 is CASSSSTDKAFF. The CDR3 DNA is TGTGCCAGCAGCTCAAGCACAGATAAAGCTTTCTTT. V and J are TRBV5-4 and TRBJ1-1; D ambiguous. Trimming left V 3 bases short and J 9 bases short, with 12 bases between. CDR1 and CDR2 (germline): SGHNT, YYREEE (reference sequence). The CDR3 consists of 12 residues.

For the CDR3, the DNA is TGTGCCAGCAGCTTAGCTTTGGGCCCGTTCTCCTACGAGCAGTACTTC. Translating gives CASSLALGPFSYEQYF. The chain carries TRBV7-2 and TRBJ2-7; D is unresolved. The germline V gene has CDR1 SGHTA and CDR2 FQGNSA. V was shortened by 0 bases and J by 0 bases, with 12 bases between the two germline ends. This CDR3 comprises 16 residues.

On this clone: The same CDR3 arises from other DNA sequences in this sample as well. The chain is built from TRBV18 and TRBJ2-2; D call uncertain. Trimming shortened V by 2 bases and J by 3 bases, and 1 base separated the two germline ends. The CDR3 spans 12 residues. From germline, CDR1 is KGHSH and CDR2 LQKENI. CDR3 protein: CASSPDTGELFF. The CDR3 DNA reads TGTGCCAGCTCACCAGACACCGGGGAGCTGTTTTTT.

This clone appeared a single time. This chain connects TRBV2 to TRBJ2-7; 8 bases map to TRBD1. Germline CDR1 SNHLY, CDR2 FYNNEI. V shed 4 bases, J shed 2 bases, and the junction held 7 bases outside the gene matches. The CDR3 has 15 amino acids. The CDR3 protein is CASSVNRGAAYEQYF. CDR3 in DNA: TGTGCCAGCAGTGTCAACAGGGGGGCGGCCTACGAGCAGTACTTC. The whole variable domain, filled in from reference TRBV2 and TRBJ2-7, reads EPEVTQTPSHQVTQMGQEVILRCVPISNHLYFYWYRQILGQKVEFLVSFYNNEISEKSEIFDDQFSVERPDGSNFTLKIRSTKLEDSAMYFCASSVNRGAAYEQYFGPGTRLTVT.

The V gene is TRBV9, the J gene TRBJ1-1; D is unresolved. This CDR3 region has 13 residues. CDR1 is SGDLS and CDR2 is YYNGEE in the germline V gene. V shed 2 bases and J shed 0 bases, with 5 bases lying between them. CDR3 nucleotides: TGTGCCAGCAGCGTCCAGATGAACACTGAAGCTTTCTTT. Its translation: CASSVQMNTEAFF. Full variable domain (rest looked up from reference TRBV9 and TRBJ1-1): DSGVTQTPKHLITATGQRVTLRCSPRSGDLSVYWYQQSLDQGLQFLIQYYNGEERAKGNILERFSAQQFPDLHSELNLSSLELGDSALYFCASSVQMNTEAFFGQGTRLTVV.

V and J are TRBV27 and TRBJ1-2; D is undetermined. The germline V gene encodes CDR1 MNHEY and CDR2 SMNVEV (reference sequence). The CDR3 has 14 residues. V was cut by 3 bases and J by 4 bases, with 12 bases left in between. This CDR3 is CASSFDPAVYGYTF. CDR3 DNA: TGTGCCAGCAGTTTCGACCCGGCCGTCTATGGCTACACCTTC.

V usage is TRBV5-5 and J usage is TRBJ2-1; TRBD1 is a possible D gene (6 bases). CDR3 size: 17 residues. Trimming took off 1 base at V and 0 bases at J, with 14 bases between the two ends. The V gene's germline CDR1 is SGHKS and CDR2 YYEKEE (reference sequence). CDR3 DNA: TGTGCCAGCAGCTTGTGGGCAGGGGATAGCTCCTACAATGAGCAGTTCTTC. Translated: CASSLWAGDSSYNEQFF.

CDR3: CASSTDPLGNEQFF. CDR3 sequence (DNA): TGTGCCAGCAGTACTGACCCCCTGGGGAATGAGCAGTTCTTC. The chain carries TRBV2 and TRBJ2-1; D remains ambiguous. Germline V CDR1 and CDR2: SNHLY, FYNNEI. The ends were cut back, 5 bases at V and 7 bases at J, with 15 bases in the middle. The CDR3 has 14 residues.

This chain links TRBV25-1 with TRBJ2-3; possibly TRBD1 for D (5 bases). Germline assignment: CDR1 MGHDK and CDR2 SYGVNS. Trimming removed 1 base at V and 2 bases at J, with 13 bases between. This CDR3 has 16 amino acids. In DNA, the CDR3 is TGTGCCAGCAGTGAATTTTTCCAGGGTCCCACAGATACGCAGTATTTT. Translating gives CASSEFFQGPTDTQYF. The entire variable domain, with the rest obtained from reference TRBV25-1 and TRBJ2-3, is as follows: EADIYQTPRYLVIGTGKKITLECSQTMGHDKMYWYQQDPGMELHLIHYSYGVNSTEKGDLSSESTVSRIRTEHFPLTLESARPSHTSQYLCASSEFFQGPTDTQYFGPGTRLTVL.

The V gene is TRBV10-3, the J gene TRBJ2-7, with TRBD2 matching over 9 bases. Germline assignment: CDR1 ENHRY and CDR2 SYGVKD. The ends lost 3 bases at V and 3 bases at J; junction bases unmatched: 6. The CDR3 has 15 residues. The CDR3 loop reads CAISDIAGERYEQYF. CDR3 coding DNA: TGTGCCATCAGTGACATAGCGGGAGAGCGCTACGAGCAGTACTTC.

The CDR3 DNA reads TGTGCCAGCTCGGTCAGCCAAGAGACCCAGTACTTC. It yields the protein CASSVSQETQYF. The chain links TRBV18 to TRBJ2-5; no clear D. The V and J ends lost 6 bases and 1 base respectively, with 6 bases between them. This CDR3 has 12 amino acids. Germline CDR1 and CDR2: KGHSH and LQKENI.